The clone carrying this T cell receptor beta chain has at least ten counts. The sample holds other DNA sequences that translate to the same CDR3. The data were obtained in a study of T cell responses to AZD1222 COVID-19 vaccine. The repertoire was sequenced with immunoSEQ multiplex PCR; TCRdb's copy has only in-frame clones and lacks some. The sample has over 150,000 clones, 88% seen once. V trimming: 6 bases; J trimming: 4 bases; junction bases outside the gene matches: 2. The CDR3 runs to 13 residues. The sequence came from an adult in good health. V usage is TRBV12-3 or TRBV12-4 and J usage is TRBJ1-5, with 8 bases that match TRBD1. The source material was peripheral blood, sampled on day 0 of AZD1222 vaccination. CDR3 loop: CASRGTGNQPQHF. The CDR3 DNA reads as TGTGCCAGCAGAGGGACAGGAAATCAGCCCCAGCATTTT.